One and the same sample provided the 13 T cell receptor beta chains below, sequenced in a study of shared clonotypes between healthy human individuals. Measured with immunoSEQ multiplex PCR; TCRdb has only the in-frame clones, and not every one. The data contain millions of clones, about 92% of them singletons. Naivety among CD8 cells was defined by CD45RO negativity and positive CCR7 selection, thereby excluding terminally differentiated effector memory CD45RA+ cells. The specimen was naive CD8+ T cells from PBMCs. The receptors were sampled from a man younger than 35 in good health. Some clones in this sample may be carry-over from other donors' samples.

The chain uses TRBV18 and TRBJ2-3; TRBD2 agrees at 9 bases. Unmatched junction bases numbered 8, after V lost 0 bases and J lost 4 bases. The CDR3 totals 17 residues. The germline CDR1 and CDR2 sequences are KGHSH and LQKENI. CDR3 coding DNA: TGTGCCAGCTCACCACCGTCGGCGGGAGGGCCTTCAGATACGCAGTATTTT. Amino acids: CASSPPSAGGPSDTQYF.

The chain couples TRBV7-2 to TRBJ2-1, with D hard to call. Germline V gives CDR1 SGHTA, CDR2 FQGNSA. Trimming stripped 1 base from V and 7 bases from J, with 5 bases between. The CDR3 is 12 amino acids. CDR3 coding DNA: TGTGCCAGCAGCTTAGTAGAAAATGAGCAGTTCTTC. It yields the protein CASSLVENEQFF.

About this clone itself: This specimen includes other DNA sequences encoding the same CDR3. The V gene is TRBV4-1, the J gene TRBJ1-1; D unresolved. V lost 1 base and J 1 base, leaving 4 bases between the germline ends. CDR1 and CDR2 (germline): MGHRA, YSYEKL. CDR3 length: 13 residues. CDR3 sequence reads: CASSQVENTEAFF. The CDR3 DNA follows: TGCGCCAGCAGCCAAGTAGAGAACACTGAAGCTTTCTTT.

V and J are TRBV28 and TRBJ2-5, with a tentative D call TRBD2 (6 bases). CDR1 and CDR2 from the germline V gene are MDHEN and SYDVKM. The V gene lost 3 bases and the J gene lost 3 bases, with 14 bases spanning the gap. The CDR3 totals 15 residues. CDR3: CASSFQGLSEETQYF. The CDR3 bases are TGTGCCAGCAGTTTCCAGGGACTTAGCGAAGAGACCCAGTACTTC.

This chain connects TRBV27 to TRBJ1-5; a possible D gene is TRBD1 (5 bases). Germline CDR1 is MNHEY and CDR2 is SMNVEV (reference sequence). V was cut by 6 bases and J by 3 bases, with 15 bases left in between. CDR3 size: 15 residues. The CDR3 nucleotides are TGTGCCAGCAGCCCCCAGGGTTACTACAATCAGCCCCAGCATTTT. The encoded protein is CASSPQGYYNQPQHF.

The DNA of the CDR3 is TGTGCCAGCAGTGAAACAGGGGTGAACACTGAAGCTTTCTTT. It encodes CASSETGVNTEAFF. The rearrangement joins TRBV2 to TRBJ1-1; TRBD1 agrees at 7 bases. The CDR3 is 14 amino acids. Trimming removed 2 bases from V and 0 bases from J; junction bases left unmatched: 0. Germline V CDR1 and CDR2: SNHLY, FYNNEI.

V usage is TRBV9 and J usage is TRBJ2-7, with D perhaps matching TRBD1 (5 bases). This CDR3 contains 13 residues. V was clipped by 5 bases and J by 6 bases, with 15 bases between them. CDR1 SGDLS and CDR2 YYNGEE come from the germline V gene. CDR3 sequence reads: CASSRTAGPEQYF. The CDR3 coding sequence is TGTGCCAGCAGTCGAACTGCAGGGCCCGAGCAGTACTTC.

V is TRBV14 and J is TRBJ1-4, with 8 bases lining up with TRBD1. Trimming removed 6 bases from V and 5 bases from J; junction bases left unmatched: 8. The length of the CDR3 is 15 residues. The V gene's germline CDR1 is SGHDN and CDR2 FVKESK. CDR3 residues: CASRPGQGLNEKLFF. CDR3 bases: TGTGCCAGCAGACCAGGACAGGGCTTGAATGAAAAACTGTTTTTT.

The chain joins TRBV4-1 to TRBJ2-5, with D perhaps given as TRBD1 or TRBD2 (5 bases each). Germline values: CDR1 MGHRA, CDR2 YSYEKL. CDR3 length: 13 amino acids. Trimming pared 4 bases from V and 3 bases from J, leaving 9 bases between. CDR3 coding DNA: TGCGCCAGCAGCCGGGACGGCGAAGAGACCCAGTACTTC. Protein: CASSRDGEETQYF.

CDR3 amino acids: CASSIKVVNGANYGYTF. As DNA, the CDR3 is TGTGCCAGTAGTATAAAGGTGGTGAATGGAGCTAACTATGGCTACACCTTC. The chain has TRBV19 and TRBJ1-2; D remains ambiguous. Per the germline V gene, CDR1 is LNHDA and CDR2 is SQIVND (reference sequence). Trimming stripped 2 bases from V and 0 bases from J, with 16 bases between. The CDR3 is 17 amino acids.

The chain couples TRBV27 to TRBJ2-3; possibly TRBD2 for D (7 bases). The germline CDR1 and CDR2 sequences are MNHEY and SMNVEV (reference sequence). CDR3 length equals 18 residues. Trimming removed 6 bases from V and 2 bases from J, with 24 bases in between. DNA for the CDR3: TGTGCCAGCAGCCCAATTGCGGGGGCTAGACCCCTCACAGATACGCAGTATTTT. It codes for CASSPIAGARPLTDTQYF.

This clone appeared once. This chain uses TRBV14 with TRBJ2-2; a possible D gene is TRBD2 (5 bases). Germline CDR1 and CDR2: SGHDN and FVKESK. The CDR3 length is 14 residues. The V end was cut by 0 bases, the J end by 6 bases, with 8 bases between. CDR3: CASSQDWTPGELFF. The CDR3 nucleotides read TGTGCCAGCAGCCAAGATTGGACTCCCGGGGAGCTGTTTTTT.

The rearrangement uses TRBV7-8 and TRBJ2-2, with D uncertain. Trimming shortened V by 2 bases and J by 6 bases, and 10 bases separated the two germline ends. This CDR3 comprises 14 residues. Germline CDR1 is SGHVS and CDR2 is FQNEAQ. Here the CDR3 DNA reads TGTGCCAGCAGCTTATATGCCGGTTCCGGGGAGCTGTTTTTT. Protein sequence: CASSLYAGSGELFF.